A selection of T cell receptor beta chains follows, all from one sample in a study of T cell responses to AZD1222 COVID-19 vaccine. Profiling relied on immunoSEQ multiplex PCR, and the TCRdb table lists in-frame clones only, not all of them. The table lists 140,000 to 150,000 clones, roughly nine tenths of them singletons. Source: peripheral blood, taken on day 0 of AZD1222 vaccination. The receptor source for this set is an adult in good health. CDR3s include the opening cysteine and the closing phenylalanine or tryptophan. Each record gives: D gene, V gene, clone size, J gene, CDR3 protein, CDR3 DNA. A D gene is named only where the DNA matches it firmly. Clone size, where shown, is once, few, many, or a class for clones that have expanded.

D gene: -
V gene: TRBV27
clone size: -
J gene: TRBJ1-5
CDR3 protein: CASSFRENNQPQHF
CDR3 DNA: TGTGCCAGCAGTTTCCGAGAGAACAATCAGCCCCAGCATTTT

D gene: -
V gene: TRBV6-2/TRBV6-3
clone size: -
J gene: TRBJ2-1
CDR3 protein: CASSYSTGRTYNEQFF
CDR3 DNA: TGTGCCAGCAGTTACTCGACTGGGAGAACCTACAATGAGCAGTTCTTC

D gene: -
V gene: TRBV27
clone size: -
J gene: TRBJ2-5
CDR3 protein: CASSDLPWAETQYF
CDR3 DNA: TGTGCCAGTTCGGACCTACCGTGGGCGGAGACCCAGTACTTC

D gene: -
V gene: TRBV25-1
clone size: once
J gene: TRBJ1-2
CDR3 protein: CASSAADGYTF
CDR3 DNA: TGTGCCAGCAGTGCGGCGGATGGCTACACCTTC

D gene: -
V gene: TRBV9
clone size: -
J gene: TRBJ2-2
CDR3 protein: CASNREGVGTGELFF
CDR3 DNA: TGTGCCAGCAACAGGGAGGGAGTTGGGACCGGGGAGCTGTTTTTT

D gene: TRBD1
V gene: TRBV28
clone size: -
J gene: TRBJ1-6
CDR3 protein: CASSPTDRAPDNSPLHF
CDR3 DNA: TGTGCCAGCAGTCCTACAGACAGGGCCCCAGATAATTCACCCCTCCACTTT

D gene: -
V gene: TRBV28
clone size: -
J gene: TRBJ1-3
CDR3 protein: CASSFPHAGGGNTIYF
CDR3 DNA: TGTGCCAGCAGTTTTCCCCACGCGGGGGGTGGAAACACCATATATTTT

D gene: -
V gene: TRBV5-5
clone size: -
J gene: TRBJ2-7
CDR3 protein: CASSINTYEQYF
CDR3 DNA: TGTGCCAGCAGCATCAACACCTACGAGCAGTACTTC

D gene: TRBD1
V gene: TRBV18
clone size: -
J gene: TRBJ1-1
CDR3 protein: CASSPMTGANTEAFF
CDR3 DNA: TGTGCCAGCTCACCCATGACAGGGGCGAACACTGAAGCTTTCTTT

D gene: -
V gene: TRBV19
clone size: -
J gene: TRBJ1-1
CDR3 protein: CASSYDGENTEAFF
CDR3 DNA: TGTGCCAGTAGTTATGACGGAGAGAACACTGAAGCTTTCTTT

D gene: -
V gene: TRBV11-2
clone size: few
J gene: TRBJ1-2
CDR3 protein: CASSLGLPELYGYTF
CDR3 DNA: TGTGCCAGCAGCTTAGGTCTCCCGGAACTCTATGGCTACACCTTC

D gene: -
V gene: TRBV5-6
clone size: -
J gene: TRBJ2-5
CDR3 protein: CASSLANGYETQYF
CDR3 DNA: TGTGCCAGCAGCTTGGCCAACGGTTATGAGACCCAGTACTTC

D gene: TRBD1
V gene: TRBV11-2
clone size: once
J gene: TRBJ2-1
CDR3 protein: CASTSGQGSYNEQFF
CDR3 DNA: TGTGCCAGCACCTCGGGACAGGGTTCCTACAATGAGCAGTTCTTC

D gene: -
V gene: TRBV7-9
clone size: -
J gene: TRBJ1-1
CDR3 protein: CASSPPTGLEAFF
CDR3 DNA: TGTGCCAGCAGCCCCCCCACAGGCCTTGAAGCTTTCTTT

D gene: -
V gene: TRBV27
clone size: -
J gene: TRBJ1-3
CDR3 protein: CASKVGFSGNTIYF
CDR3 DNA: TGTGCCAGCAAGGTCGGGTTCTCTGGAAACACCATATATTTT

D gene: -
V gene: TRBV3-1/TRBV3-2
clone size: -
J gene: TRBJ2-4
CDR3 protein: CASSQDIAKNIQYF
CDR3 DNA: TGTGCCAGCAGCCAAGACATAGCCAAAAACATTCAGTACTTC

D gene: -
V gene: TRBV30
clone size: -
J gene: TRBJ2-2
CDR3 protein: CAWSVHTTGELFF
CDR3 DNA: TGTGCCTGGAGTGTACATACCACCGGGGAGCTGTTTTTT

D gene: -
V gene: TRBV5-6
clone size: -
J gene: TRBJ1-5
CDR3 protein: CASSKDKGFGNQPQHF
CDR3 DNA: TGTGCCAGCAGCAAAGACAAGGGGTTCGGCAATCAGCCCCAGCATTTT

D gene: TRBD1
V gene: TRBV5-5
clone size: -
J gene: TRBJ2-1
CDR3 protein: CASSYEGQGNNEQFF
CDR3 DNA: TGTGCCAGCAGCTATGAGGGACAGGGGAACAATGAGCAGTTCTTC

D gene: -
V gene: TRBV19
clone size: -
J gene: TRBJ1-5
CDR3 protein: CASSILSQPQHF
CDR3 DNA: TGTGCCAGTAGTATATTGAGTCAGCCCCAGCATTTT

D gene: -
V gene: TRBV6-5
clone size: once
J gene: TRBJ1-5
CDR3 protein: CASTLISNQPQHF
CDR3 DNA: TGTGCCAGCACTCTGATTAGCAATCAGCCCCAGCATTTT

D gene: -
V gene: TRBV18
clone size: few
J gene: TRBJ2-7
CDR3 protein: CASSPGRYEQYF
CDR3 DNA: TGTGCCAGCTCACCGGGCAGGTACGAGCAGTACTTC

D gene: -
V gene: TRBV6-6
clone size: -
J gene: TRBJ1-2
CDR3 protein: CASSSSQGGYGYTF
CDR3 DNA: TGTGCCAGCAGTTCCTCACAGGGAGGTTATGGCTACACCTTC

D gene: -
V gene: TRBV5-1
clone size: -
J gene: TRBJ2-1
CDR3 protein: CASSLPSSDSQFF
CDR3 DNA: TGCGCCAGCAGCTTGCCATCGTCGGACTCCCAGTTCTTC

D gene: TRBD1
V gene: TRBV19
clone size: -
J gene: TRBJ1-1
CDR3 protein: CASSPRTGYVPRTEAFF
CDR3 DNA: TGTGCCAGTAGCCCGAGGACAGGCTACGTCCCCCGGACTGAAGCTTTCTTT

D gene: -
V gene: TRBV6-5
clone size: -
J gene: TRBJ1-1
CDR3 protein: CASSWERGAEAFF
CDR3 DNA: TGTGCCAGCAGTTGGGAGAGGGGCGCTGAAGCTTTCTTT

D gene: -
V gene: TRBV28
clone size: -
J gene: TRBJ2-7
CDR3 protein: CASSLVHSYEQYF
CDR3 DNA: TGTGCCAGCAGTTTAGTCCACTCCTACGAGCAGTACTTC

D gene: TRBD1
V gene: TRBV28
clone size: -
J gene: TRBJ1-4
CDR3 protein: CASMDRASEKLFF
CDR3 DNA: TGTGCCAGCATGGACAGGGCCAGTGAAAAACTGTTTTTT

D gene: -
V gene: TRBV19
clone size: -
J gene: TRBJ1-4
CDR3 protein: CASSIPRQTREEKLFF
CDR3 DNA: TGTGCCAGTAGTATCCCCCGGCAAACCCGGGAGGAAAAACTGTTTTTT

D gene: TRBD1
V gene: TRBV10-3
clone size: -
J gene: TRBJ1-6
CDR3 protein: CAISETDRGVSPLHF
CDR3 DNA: TGTGCCATCAGTGAGACGGACAGGGGTGTATCACCCCTCCACTTT

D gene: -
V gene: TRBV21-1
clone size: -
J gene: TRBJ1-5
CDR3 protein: CASSKEAAAFNQPQHF
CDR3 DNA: TGTGCCAGCAGCAAAGAGGCGGCGGCCTTCAATCAGCCCCAGCATTTT

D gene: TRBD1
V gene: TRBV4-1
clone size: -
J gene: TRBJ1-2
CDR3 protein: CASSQDRGRGRRNGGYTF
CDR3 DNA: TGCGCCAGCAGCCAAGATAGGGGCAGGGGGCGAAGAAATGGTGGCTACACCTTC

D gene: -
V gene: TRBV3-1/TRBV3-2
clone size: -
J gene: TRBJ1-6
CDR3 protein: CASSQSEGYNSPLHF
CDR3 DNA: TGTGCCAGCAGCCAAAGTGAAGGCTATAATTCACCCCTCCACTTT

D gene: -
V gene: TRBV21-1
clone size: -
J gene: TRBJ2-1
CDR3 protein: CASSCHFLASNEQFF
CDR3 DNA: TGTGCCAGCAGCTGTCACTTTTTGGCGTCTAATGAGCAGTTCTTC

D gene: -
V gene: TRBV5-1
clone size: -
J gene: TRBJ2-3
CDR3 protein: CASSLDGGADTQYF
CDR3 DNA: TGCGCCAGCAGCTTGGACGGGGGTGCAGATACGCAGTATTTT

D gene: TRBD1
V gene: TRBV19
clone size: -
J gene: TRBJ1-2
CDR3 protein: CASSIASGTGSYTF
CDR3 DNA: TGTGCCAGTAGTATAGCTTCCGGGACAGGGAGCTACACCTTC

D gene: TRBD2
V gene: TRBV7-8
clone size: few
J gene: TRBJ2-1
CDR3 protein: CASSLGLAGEQFF
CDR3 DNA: TGTGCCAGCAGCTTGGGACTAGCGGGTGAGCAGTTCTTC

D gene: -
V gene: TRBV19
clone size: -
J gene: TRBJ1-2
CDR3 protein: CASRDRTGGNYGYTF
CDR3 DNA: TGTGCCAGTAGGGACCGGACCGGTGGCAACTATGGCTACACCTTC

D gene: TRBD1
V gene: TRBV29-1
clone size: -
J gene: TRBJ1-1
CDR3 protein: CSVDLTGVNTEAFF
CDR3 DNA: TGCAGCGTTGACCTGACAGGGGTTAACACTGAAGCTTTCTTT

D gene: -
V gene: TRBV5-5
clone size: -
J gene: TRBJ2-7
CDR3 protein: CASSQWGGATGEQYF
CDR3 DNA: TGTGCCAGCAGCCAATGGGGGGGGGCCACCGGCGAGCAGTACTTC

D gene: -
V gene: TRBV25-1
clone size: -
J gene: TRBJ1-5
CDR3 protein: CASSEQGRAQPQHF
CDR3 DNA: TGTGCCAGCAGTGAGCAGGGCAGGGCCCAGCCCCAGCATTTT

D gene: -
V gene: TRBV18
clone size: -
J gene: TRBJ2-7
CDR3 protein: CASSPLQFPGDHEQYF
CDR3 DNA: TGTGCCAGCTCACCACTTCAGTTCCCGGGGGACCACGAGCAGTACTTC

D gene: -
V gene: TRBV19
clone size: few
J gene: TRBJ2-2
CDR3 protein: CASSVAGSNTGELFF
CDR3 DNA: TGTGCCAGTAGTGTCGCAGGTTCGAACACCGGGGAGCTGTTTTTT

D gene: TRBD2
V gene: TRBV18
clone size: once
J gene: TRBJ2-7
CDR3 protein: CASSPRTSGIYEQYF
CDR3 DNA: TGTGCCAGCTCACCGCGGACTAGCGGGATTTACGAGCAGTACTTC

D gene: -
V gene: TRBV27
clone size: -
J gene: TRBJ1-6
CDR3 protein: CASWDGFSYSPLHF
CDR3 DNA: TGTGCCAGCTGGGACGGGTTTTCTTATTCACCCCTCCACTTT

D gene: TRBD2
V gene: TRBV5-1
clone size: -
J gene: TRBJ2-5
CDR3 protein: CASSSRKTSGEETQYF
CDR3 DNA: TGCGCCAGCAGCTCACGAAAGACTAGCGGGGAAGAGACCCAGTACTTC

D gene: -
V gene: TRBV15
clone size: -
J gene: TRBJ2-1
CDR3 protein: CATSARLGNEQFF
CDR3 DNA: TGTGCCACCAGCGCCCGACTAGGGAATGAGCAGTTCTTC

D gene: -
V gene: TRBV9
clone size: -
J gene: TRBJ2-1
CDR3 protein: CASSVDGSGDEQFF
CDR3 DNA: TGTGCCAGCAGCGTAGACGGGAGCGGCGATGAGCAGTTCTTC

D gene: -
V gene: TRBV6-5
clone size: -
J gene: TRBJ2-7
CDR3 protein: CASRPGSANEQYF
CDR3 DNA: TGTGCCAGCAGGCCGGGCTCCGCAAACGAGCAGTACTTC

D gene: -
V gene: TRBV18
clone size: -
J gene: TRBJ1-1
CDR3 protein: CASSPPVLRNTEAFF
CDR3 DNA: TGTGCCAGCTCACCACCCGTACTCCGGAACACTGAAGCTTTCTTT

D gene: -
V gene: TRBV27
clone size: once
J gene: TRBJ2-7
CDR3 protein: CASSLSGGYSYEQYF
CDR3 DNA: TGTGCCAGCAGTTTATCCGGGGGATACTCCTACGAGCAGTACTTC

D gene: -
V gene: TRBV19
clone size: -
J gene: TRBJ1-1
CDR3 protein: CASSVGPRALNTEAFF
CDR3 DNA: TGTGCCAGTAGTGTGGGGCCGAGGGCGTTGAACACTGAAGCTTTCTTT

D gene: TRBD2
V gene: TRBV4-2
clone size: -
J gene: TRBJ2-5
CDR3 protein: CASSQAPGTSGPFQETQYF
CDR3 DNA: TGTGCCAGCAGCCAAGCCCCGGGGACTAGCGGACCCTTCCAAGAGACCCAGTACTTC

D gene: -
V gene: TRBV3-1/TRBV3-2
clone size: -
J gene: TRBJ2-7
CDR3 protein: CASSDLSYEQYF
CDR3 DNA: TGTGCCAGCAGCGACTTATCCTACGAGCAGTACTTC

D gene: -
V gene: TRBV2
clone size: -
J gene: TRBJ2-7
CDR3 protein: CASGRDSYEQYF
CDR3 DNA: TGTGCCAGCGGCCGGGACTCCTACGAGCAGTACTTC